One and the same sample provided the 24 T cell receptor beta chains below, sequenced in a study of T cell responses to AZD1222 COVID-19 vaccine. Only in-frame clones appear in the TCRdb table, and some are missing; sequencing was by immunoSEQ multiplex PCR. The sample has over 120,000 clones, roughly 86% seen once. The material sequenced was peripheral blood, taken 28 days after the second dose of the MenACWY control vaccine. Receptors were obtained from an adult who received the MenACWY meningococcal vaccine as a control.

The V gene is TRBV30, the J gene TRBJ1-4; 8 bases are shared with TRBD1. CDR3 length: 14 amino acids. The J segment lost 5 bases and the V segment lost 2 bases, leaving 4 bases of the junction unmatched. Germline-derived CDR1 and CDR2 are GTSNPN and SVGIG (reference sequence). As DNA, the CDR3 is TGTGCCTGGAGTAAGAACAGGGGGAATGAAAAACTGTTTTTT. Translation gives CAWSKNRGNEKLFF.

This chain links TRBV7-2 with TRBJ1-2; D ambiguous. CDR3 length equals 14 residues. The V gene lost 5 bases and the J gene lost 8 bases, with 18 bases spanning the gap. The germline V gene encodes CDR1 SGHTA and CDR2 FQGNSA. The CDR3 bases are TGTGCCAGCAGCCTCGTTACGGCCCCGGGGGGCTACACCTTC. It encodes CASSLVTAPGGYTF.

J is TRBJ1-3 and V is TRBV19, with D unresolved. The germline V and J ends were trimmed by 6 bases and 4 bases, with 22 bases remaining between them. Germline lookup yields CDR1 LNHDA and CDR2 SQIVND (reference sequence). This CDR3 spans 17 amino acids. Written as DNA, the CDR3 is TGTGCCAGTAGGACCACGGGCCGCAACGAGCCAGGAAACACCATATATTTT. This gives the protein CASRTTGRNEPGNTIYF.

The chain recombines TRBV9 with TRBJ2-5; D possibly corresponds to TRBD1 (7 bases). This CDR3 region has 15 residues. From germline, CDR1 is SGDLS and CDR2 YYNGEE. V was clipped by 0 bases and J by 2 bases, with 11 bases between them. CDR3 sequence: CASSVGQGGQETQYF. DNA of the CDR3: TGTGCCAGCAGCGTAGGGCAGGGGGGACAAGAGACCCAGTACTTC.

J is TRBJ2-7 and V is TRBV6-2 or TRBV6-3; D remains unclear. Trimming shortened V by 5 bases and J by 2 bases, and 10 bases separated the two germline ends. CDR1 is MNHEY, CDR2 SVGEGT, per germline. The CDR3 is made up of 13 amino acids. CDR3 protein: CASSVRVAYEQYF. CDR3 DNA sequence: TGTGCCAGCAGTGTTAGGGTGGCCTACGAGCAGTACTTC.

The rearrangement uses TRBV7-9 and TRBJ1-1; D uncertain. V was shortened by 0 bases and J by 9 bases, with 11 bases between the two germline ends. CDR1 is SEHNR, CDR2 FQNEAQ, per germline (reference sequence). The CDR3 is 13 amino acids. CDR3 sequence: CASSLAAGKKAFF. Here the CDR3 DNA reads TGTGCCAGCAGCTTAGCGGCGGGGAAGAAAGCTTTCTTT. The whole variable domain, remainder taken from reference TRBV7-9 and TRBJ1-1, is DTGVSQNPRHKITKRGQNVTFRCDPISEHNRLYWYRQTLGQGPEFLTYFQNEAQLEKSRLLSDRFSAERPKGSFSTLEIQRTEQGDSAMYLCASSLAAGKKAFFGQGTRLTVV.

V and J are TRBV9 and TRBJ1-4; D perhaps matches TRBD1 (6 bases). Germline V gene sequence: CDR1 SGDLS, CDR2 YYNGEE. The CDR3 totals 15 residues. V lost 4 bases to trimming and J lost 7 bases, with 17 bases between them. CDR3 bases: TGTGCCAGCAGCACGTCGACAGGTTCGGGTGAAAAACTGTTTTTT. Its translation: CASSTSTGSGEKLFF.

The chain carries TRBV5-1 and TRBJ2-2, with D uncertain. Germline CDR1 SGHRS, CDR2 YFSETQ. The CDR3 is 12 amino acids. Trimming took off 5 bases at V and 3 bases at J, with 5 bases between the two ends. The CDR3 nucleotides are TGCGCCAGCAGAAGAGACACCGGGGAGCTGTTTTTT. Amino acid sequence: CASRRDTGELFF.

The chain recombines TRBV2 with TRBJ2-5; tentative D call: TRBD1 (5 bases). CDR3 length equals 12 residues. Germline V gene sequence: CDR1 SNHLY, CDR2 FYNNEI. Trimming stripped 6 bases from V and 7 bases from J, with 12 bases between. CDR3 sequence (DNA): TGTGCCAGCAGGAAGACAGAGTTGACCCAGTACTTC. Protein product: CASRKTELTQYF.

This chain connects TRBV28 to TRBJ1-2; D call uncertain. The CDR3 extends over 13 amino acids. Trimming left V 8 bases short and J 1 base short, with 11 bases between. From germline, CDR1 is MDHEN and CDR2 SYDVKM. CDR3 amino acids: CASFQSRNYGYTF. The CDR3 nucleotides are TGTGCCAGCTTCCAGTCCCGTAACTATGGCTACACCTTC.

This clone was found a few times. The chain uses TRBV7-2 and TRBJ1-1; 8 nucleotides align to TRBD1. V trimming: 5 bases; J trimming: 3 bases; junction bases outside the gene matches: 11. The germline V gene has CDR1 SGHTA and CDR2 FQGNSA. The CDR3 length is 16 residues. The CDR3 sequence is CASSPFQQGVDTEAFF. Here the CDR3 DNA reads TGTGCCAGCAGCCCATTTCAACAGGGGGTGGACACTGAAGCTTTCTTT.

The rearrangement links TRBV6-2 or TRBV6-3 to TRBJ2-7; TRBD2 matches at 7 bases. V lost 4 bases and J lost 2; bases outside the gene matches: 5. Germline V gene sequence: CDR1 MNHEY, CDR2 SVGEGT. The CDR3 is 14 residues long. CDR3 nucleotides: TGTGCCAGCAGTTCCTATGGGGGGGCCTACGAGCAGTACTTC. Translation gives CASSSYGGAYEQYF.

V and J are TRBV7-8 and TRBJ2-5; D gene uncertain. Germline CDR1 and CDR2: SGHVS and FQNEAQ. V was cut by 5 bases and J by 7 bases, with 8 bases left in between. There are 11 residues in the CDR3. CDR3 bases: TGTGCCAGCAGCCCCATGGGGACCCAGTACTTC. Its translation is CASSPMGTQYF.

About this clone: The junction and the germline gene differ at one end; a read error may be behind it. The chain joins TRBV28 to TRBJ1-1; D remains unclear. Germline V gives CDR1 MDHEN, CDR2 SYDVKM. The CDR3 is made up of 16 amino acids. The CDR3 DNA reads TGTGCCAGCATTTTAGAGGTTTCGAAAAGGACGGCCGAAGCTTTCTTT. The encoded protein is CASILEVSKRTAEAFF. The full variable domain, rest sourced from reference TRBV28 and TRBJ1-1, is DVKVTQSSRYLVKRTGEKVFLECVQDMDHENMFWYRQDPGLGLRLIYFSYDVKMKEKGDIPEGYSVSREKKERFSLILESASTNQTSMYLCASILEVSKRTAEAFFGQGTRLTVV.

V usage is TRBV24-1 and J usage is TRBJ1-5; D gene uncertain. Germline CDR1 and CDR2: KGHDR and SFDVKD. V lost 3 bases and J lost 7, with 15 bases in between. The CDR3 contains 15 residues. The CDR3 DNA follows: TGTGCCACCAGTGATGACCCTACGGGCCGGCAGCCCCAGCATTTT. It is translated as CATSDDPTGRQPQHF.

This chain joins TRBV11-3 and TRBJ2-3; D not resolved. The CDR3 spans 13 residues. Trimming took 2 bases from V and 0 from J, leaving 3 bases between them. Germline values: CDR1 SGHNT, CDR2 YENEEA. The CDR3 here is CASSLFSTDTQYF. CDR3 sequence (DNA): TGTGCCAGCAGCTTATTTAGCACAGATACGCAGTATTTT.

This chain joins TRBV7-3 and TRBJ1-2; D is possibly TRBD1 (6 bases). The CDR3 runs 10 residues. V lost 7 bases, J lost 10 bases, and 10 bases lay in between. CDR1 is SGHTA and CDR2 is FQGTGA in the germline V gene. CDR3 sequence reads: CASTPGAYTF. For the CDR3, the DNA is TGTGCCAGCACCCCGGGGGCCTACACCTTC.

This chain connects TRBV15 to TRBJ2-3; 9 bases match TRBD2. The ends lost 1 base at V and 0 bases at J; junction bases unmatched: 2. This CDR3 region has 16 residues. CDR1 LNHNV and CDR2 YYDKDF come from the germline V gene (reference sequence). Written as DNA, the CDR3 is TGTGCCACCAGCAGAGGACTAGCGGAGAGCACAGATACGCAGTATTTT. This encodes CATSRGLAESTDTQYF.

J is TRBJ1-5 and V is TRBV4-1; 8 nucleotides agree with TRBD1. Unmatched junction bases numbered 11, after V lost 2 bases and J lost 5 bases. CDR1 MGHRA and CDR2 YSYEKL come from the germline V gene. The CDR3 has 17 amino acids. This CDR3 reads CASSQPTRGRVDQPQHF. The CDR3, as DNA: TGCGCCAGCAGCCAACCAACCAGGGGGCGTGTGGATCAGCCCCAGCATTTT.

The chain combines TRBV7-8 with TRBJ1-1, with D hard to call. Trimming took off 5 bases at V and 10 bases at J, with 14 bases between the two ends. Per germline, CDR1 SGHVS and CDR2 FQNEAQ. CDR3 length: 12 amino acids. In DNA, the CDR3 is TGTGCCAGCAGCAAAGAGGGTAGAGGAGCTTTCTTT. Amino acid sequence: CASSKEGRGAFF.

This rearrangement joins TRBV18 to TRBJ2-5; D call uncertain. The germline V and J ends were trimmed by 3 bases and 7 bases, with 15 bases remaining between them. Looked up from germline, CDR1 is KGHSH and CDR2 is LQKENI. The CDR3 covers 14 residues. Written as DNA, the CDR3 is TGTGCCAGCTCACCTGCGCAGGTTGGGTTGACCCAGTACTTC. Its translation is CASSPAQVGLTQYF.

The chain carries TRBV18 and TRBJ2-5; 8 bases line up with TRBD1. Looked up from germline, CDR1 is KGHSH and CDR2 is LQKENI. J lost 8 bases, V lost 0 bases, and 8 bases had no gene match. This CDR3 is 15 amino acids long. The CDR3 reads CASSPPGGQGGTQYF. CDR3 nucleotide sequence: TGTGCCAGCTCACCACCTGGTGGACAGGGTGGAACCCAGTACTTC.

The rearrangement uses TRBV18 and TRBJ2-3; D might be TRBD2 (6 bases). Germline CDR1 is KGHSH and CDR2 is LQKENI. The CDR3 is 15 residues long. The V end lost 3 bases, the J end lost 5 bases, and 15 bases lay between the germline ends. The CDR3 DNA reads as TGTGCCAGCTCACCCCCCGCGTTGGGGGGAGATACGCAGTATTTT. Its protein is CASSPPALGGDTQYF.

V gene TRBV15 combines with J gene TRBJ2-3, with TRBD2 matching over 7 bases. From germline, CDR1 is LNHNV and CDR2 YYDKDF (reference sequence). Germline trimming cut 7 bases from V and 5 bases from J; bases unmatched to any gene: 3. This CDR3 has 12 residues. The CDR3 DNA is TGTGCCACCACTGGGGGGGGAGATACGCAGTATTTT. Translation: CATTGGGDTQYF.